This TCR beta chain was profiled in a study of cytomegalovirus exposure and HLA in healthy donors. Study-level information: Sequencing of some 190 million T cells in an earlier analysis found 120 million or so unique TCR beta sequences.

The PCR was carried out with 60 Vbeta primers and 13 Jbeta primers. Sequencing was performed with immunoSEQ multiplex PCR; in TCRdb, only in-frame clones are kept and a portion is missing. The data show 120,000 or so clones, approximately 71% seen once. Donors consisted of healthy bone marrow donors. A single count supports this clone. Its specificity is unknown. Germline lookup yields CDR1 PRHDT and CDR2 FYEKMQ (reference sequence). V lost 5 bases and J lost 3; bases outside the gene matches: 4. CDR3 length equals 13 residues. The study, taken as a whole, reports: Roughly even sequencing depth across donors was the assumption behind the presence/absence analyses. An Asian-associated ancestry cluster reportedly showed fewer N-insertions than the approximately 670-donor mean in a later analysis.

This TCR derives from a woman aged 45-65 years in good health and CMV-seronegative. Source material: PBMCs. J is TRBJ2-7 and V is TRBV13, with 7 bases lining up with TRBD1. CDR3 sequence (DNA): TGTGCCAGCAGCCGCCGGGACAGCTACGAGCAGTACTTC. This sequence encodes CASSRRDSYEQYF. The whole variable domain, filled in from reference TRBV13 and TRBJ2-7, reads AAGVIQSPRHLIKEKRETATLKCYPIPRHDTVYWYQQGPGQDPQFLISFYEKMQSDKGSIPDRFSAQQFSDYHSELNMSSLELGDSALYFCASSRRDSYEQYFGPGTRLTVT.